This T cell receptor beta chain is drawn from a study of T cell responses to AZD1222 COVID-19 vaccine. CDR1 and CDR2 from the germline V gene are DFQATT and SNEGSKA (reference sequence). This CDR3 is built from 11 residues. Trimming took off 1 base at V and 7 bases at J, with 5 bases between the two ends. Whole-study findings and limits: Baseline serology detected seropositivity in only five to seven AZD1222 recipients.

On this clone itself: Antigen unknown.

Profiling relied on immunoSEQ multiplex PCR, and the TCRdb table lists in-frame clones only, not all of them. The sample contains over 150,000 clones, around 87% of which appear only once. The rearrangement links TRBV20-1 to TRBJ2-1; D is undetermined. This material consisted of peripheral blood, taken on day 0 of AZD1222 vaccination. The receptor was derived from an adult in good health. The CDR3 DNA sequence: TGCAGTGCTAGAGCAATAAATGAGCAGTTCTTC. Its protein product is CSARAINEQFF.